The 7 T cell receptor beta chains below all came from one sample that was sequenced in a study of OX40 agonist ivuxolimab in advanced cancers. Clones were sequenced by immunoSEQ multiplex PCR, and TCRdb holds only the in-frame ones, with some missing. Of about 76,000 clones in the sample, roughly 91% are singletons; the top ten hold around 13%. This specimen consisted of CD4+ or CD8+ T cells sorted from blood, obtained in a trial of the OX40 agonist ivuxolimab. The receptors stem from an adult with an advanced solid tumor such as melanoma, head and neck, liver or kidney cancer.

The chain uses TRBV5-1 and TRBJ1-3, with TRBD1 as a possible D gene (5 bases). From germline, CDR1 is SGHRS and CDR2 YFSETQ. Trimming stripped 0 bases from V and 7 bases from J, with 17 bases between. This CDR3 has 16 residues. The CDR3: CASSLADGASGNTIYF. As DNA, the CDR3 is TGCGCCAGCAGCTTGGCCGACGGGGCCTCGGGTAACACCATATATTTT.

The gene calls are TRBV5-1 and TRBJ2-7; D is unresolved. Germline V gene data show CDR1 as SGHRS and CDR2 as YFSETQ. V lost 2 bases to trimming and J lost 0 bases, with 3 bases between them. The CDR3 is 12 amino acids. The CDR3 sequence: CASSLTSYEQYF. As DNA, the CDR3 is TGCGCCAGCAGCTTAACCTCCTACGAGCAGTACTTC. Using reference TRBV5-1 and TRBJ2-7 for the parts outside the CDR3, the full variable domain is KAGVTQTPRYLIKTRGQQVTLSCSPISGHRSVSWYQQTPGQGLQFLFEYFSETQRNKGNFPGRFSGRQFSNSRSEMNVSTLELGDSALYLCASSLTSYEQYFGPGTRLTVT.

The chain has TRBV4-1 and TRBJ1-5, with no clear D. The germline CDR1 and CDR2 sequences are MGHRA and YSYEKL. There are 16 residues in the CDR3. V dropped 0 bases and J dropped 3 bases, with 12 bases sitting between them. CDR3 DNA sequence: TGCGCCAGCAGCCAAGATCGGGCAGCCCTCAATCAGCCCCAGCATTTT. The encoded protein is CASSQDRAALNQPQHF.

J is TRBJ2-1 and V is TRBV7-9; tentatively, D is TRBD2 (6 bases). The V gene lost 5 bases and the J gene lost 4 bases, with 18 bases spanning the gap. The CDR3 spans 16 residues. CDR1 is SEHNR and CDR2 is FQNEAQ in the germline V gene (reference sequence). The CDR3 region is CASSPLGGVGYNEQFF. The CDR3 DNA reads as TGTGCCAGCAGCCCCCTGGGGGGAGTCGGGTACAATGAGCAGTTCTTC.

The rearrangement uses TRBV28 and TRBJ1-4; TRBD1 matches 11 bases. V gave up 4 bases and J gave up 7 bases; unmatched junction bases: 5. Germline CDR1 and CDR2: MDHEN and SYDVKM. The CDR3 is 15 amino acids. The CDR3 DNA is TGTGCCAGCAGTTCACCGGGACAGGGGGGTGAAAAACTGTTTTTT. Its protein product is CASSSPGQGGEKLFF.

This chain's CDR3 is CASSQDQYSSKTGTEAFF. In DNA, the CDR3 is TGTGCCAGCAGCCAAGATCAGTATTCCTCGAAGACAGGCACTGAAGCTTTCTTT. The chain links TRBV4-2 to TRBJ1-1; maybe TRBD1 (6 bases). This CDR3 contains 18 residues. Germline V gene lookup returns CDR1 LGHNA and CDR2 YNFKEQ. V was pared by 0 bases and J by 4 bases, with 21 bases between.

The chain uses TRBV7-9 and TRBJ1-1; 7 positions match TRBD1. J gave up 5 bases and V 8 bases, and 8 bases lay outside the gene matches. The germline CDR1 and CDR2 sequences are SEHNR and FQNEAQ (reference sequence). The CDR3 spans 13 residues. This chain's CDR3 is CASGTTGWTEAFF. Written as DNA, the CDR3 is TGTGCCAGCGGAACGACAGGGTGGACTGAAGCTTTCTTT.